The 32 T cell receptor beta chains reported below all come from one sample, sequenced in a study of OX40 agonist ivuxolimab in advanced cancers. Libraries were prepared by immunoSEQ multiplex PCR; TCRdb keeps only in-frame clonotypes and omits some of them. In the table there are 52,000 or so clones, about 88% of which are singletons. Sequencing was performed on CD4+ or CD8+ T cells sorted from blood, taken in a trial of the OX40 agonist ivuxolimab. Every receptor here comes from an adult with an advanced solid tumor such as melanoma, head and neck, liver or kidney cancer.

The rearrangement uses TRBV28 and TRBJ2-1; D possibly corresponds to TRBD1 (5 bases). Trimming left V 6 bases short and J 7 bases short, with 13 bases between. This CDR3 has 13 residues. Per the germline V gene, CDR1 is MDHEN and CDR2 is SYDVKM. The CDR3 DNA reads TGTGCCAGCAGGCCCAAGGGGCGAAATGAGCAGTTCTTC. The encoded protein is CASRPKGRNEQFF.

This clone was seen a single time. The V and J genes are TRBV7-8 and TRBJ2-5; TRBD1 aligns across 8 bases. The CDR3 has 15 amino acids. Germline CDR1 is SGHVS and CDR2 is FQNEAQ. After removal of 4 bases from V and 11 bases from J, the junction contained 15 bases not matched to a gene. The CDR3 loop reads CASSSWTGPQEEQYF. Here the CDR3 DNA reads TGTGCCAGCAGCTCCTGGACAGGGCCACAGGAGGAGCAGTACTTC. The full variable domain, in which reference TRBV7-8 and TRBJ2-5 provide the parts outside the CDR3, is GAGVSQSPRYKVAKRGQDVALRCDPISGHVSLFWYQQALGQGPEFLTYFQNEAQLDKSGLPSDRFFAERPEGSVSTLKIQRTQQEDSAVYLCASSSWTGPQEEQYFGPGTRLLVL.

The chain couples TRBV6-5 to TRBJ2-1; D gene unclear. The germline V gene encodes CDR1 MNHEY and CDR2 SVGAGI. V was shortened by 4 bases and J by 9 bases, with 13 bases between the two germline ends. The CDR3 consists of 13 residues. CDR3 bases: TGTGCCAGCAGTTGGGCGGTCGTGGGTGAGCAGTTCTTC. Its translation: CASSWAVVGEQFF.

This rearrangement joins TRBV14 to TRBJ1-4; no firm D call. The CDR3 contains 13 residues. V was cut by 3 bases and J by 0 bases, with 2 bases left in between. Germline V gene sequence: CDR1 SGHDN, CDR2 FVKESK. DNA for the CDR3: TGTGCCAGCAGCCAGACAACTAATGAAAAACTGTTTTTT. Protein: CASSQTTNEKLFF.

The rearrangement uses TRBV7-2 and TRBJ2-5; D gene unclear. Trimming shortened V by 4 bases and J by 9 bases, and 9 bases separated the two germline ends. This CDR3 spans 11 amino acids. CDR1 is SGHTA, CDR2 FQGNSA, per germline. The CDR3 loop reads CASSSSRAQYF. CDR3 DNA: TGTGCCAGCAGCTCCTCTAGGGCCCAGTACTTC.

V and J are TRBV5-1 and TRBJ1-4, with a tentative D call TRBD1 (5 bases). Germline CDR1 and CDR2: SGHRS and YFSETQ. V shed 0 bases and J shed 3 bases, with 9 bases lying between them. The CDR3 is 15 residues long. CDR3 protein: CASSLGQGSNEKLFF. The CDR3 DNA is TGCGCCAGCAGCTTGGGTCAGGGATCTAATGAAAAACTGTTTTTT.

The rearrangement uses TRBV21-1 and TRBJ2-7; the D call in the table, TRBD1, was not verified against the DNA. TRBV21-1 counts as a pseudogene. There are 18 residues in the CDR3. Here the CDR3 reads CASSRSDRAPLSSYEQYF. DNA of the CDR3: TGTGCCAGCAGCAGATCTGACAGGGCTCCGCTTAGCTCCTACGAGCAGTACTTC.

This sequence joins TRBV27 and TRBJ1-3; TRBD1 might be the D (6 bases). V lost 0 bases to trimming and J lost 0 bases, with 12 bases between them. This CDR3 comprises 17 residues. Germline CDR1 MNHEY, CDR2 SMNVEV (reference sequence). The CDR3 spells CASSLSRTGISGNTIYF. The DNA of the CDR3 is TGTGCCAGCAGTTTATCCCGAACAGGGATCTCTGGAAACACCATATATTTT.

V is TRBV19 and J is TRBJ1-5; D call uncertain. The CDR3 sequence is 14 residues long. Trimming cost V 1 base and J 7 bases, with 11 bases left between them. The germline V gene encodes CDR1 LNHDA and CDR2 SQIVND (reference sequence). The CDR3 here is CASSIGGTEQPQHF. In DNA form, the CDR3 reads TGTGCCAGTAGTATAGGAGGCACGGAGCAGCCCCAGCATTTT. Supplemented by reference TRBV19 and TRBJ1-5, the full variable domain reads DGGITQSPKYLFRKEGQNVTLSCEQNLNHDAMYWYRQDPGQGLRLIYYSQIVNDFQKGDIAEGYSVSREKKESFPLTVTSAQKNPTAFYLCASSIGGTEQPQHFGDGTRLSIL.

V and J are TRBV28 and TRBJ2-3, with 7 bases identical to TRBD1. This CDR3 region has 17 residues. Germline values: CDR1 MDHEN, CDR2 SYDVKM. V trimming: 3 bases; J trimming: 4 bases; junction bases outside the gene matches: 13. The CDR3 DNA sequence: TGTGCCAGCAGTTTTGGGGCGACAGGGTCTTTGTCAGATACGCAGTATTTT. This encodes CASSFGATGSLSDTQYF.

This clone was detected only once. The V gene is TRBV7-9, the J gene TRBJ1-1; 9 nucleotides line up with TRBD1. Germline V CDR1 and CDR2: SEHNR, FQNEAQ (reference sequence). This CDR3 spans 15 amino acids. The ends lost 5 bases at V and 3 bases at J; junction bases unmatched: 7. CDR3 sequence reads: CASSPGTGKDTEAFF. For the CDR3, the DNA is TGTGCCAGCAGCCCGGGGACAGGGAAGGACACTGAAGCTTTCTTT.

Here the CDR3 reads CASSPEILAGGELFF. In nucleotides, the CDR3 is TGTGCCAGCAGCCCAGAGATACTAGCTGGCGGGGAGCTGTTTTTT. The chain carries TRBV7-2 and TRBJ2-2; D might be TRBD2 (6 bases). From germline, CDR1 is SGHTA and CDR2 FQGNSA. V gave up 5 bases and J gave up 7 bases, with 17 bases separating them. The CDR3 totals 15 residues.

The CDR3 here is CASSYGGQGRNIQYF. Written as DNA, the CDR3 is TGTGCCAGCAGCTATGGGGGTCAGGGAAGGAACATTCAGTACTTC. The chain joins TRBV4-2 to TRBJ2-4, with D perhaps being TRBD1 or TRBD2 (5 bases each). V lost 5 bases to trimming and J lost 7 bases, with 18 bases between them. The CDR3 is 15 residues long. Germline V gene sequence: CDR1 LGHNA, CDR2 YNFKEQ.

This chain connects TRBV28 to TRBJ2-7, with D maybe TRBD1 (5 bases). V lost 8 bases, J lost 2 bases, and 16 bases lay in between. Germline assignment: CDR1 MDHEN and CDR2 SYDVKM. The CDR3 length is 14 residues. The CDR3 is CASGEEGATYEQYF. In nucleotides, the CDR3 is TGTGCCAGCGGCGAGGAAGGGGCCACCTACGAGCAGTACTTC.

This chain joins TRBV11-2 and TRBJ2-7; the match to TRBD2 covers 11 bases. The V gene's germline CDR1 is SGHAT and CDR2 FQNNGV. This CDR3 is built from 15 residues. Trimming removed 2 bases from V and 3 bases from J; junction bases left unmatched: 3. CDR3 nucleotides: TGTGCCAGCAGCTTATCCGGGACTAGCGGCTACGAGCAGTACTTC. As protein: CASSLSGTSGYEQYF.

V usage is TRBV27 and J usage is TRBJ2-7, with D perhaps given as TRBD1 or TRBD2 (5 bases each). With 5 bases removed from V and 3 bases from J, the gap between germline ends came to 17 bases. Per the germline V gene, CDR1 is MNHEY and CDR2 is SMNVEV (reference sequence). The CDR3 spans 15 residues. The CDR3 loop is CASSVRTGTVYEQYF. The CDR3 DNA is TGTGCCAGCAGTGTTAGGACTGGGACGGTCTACGAGCAGTACTTC.

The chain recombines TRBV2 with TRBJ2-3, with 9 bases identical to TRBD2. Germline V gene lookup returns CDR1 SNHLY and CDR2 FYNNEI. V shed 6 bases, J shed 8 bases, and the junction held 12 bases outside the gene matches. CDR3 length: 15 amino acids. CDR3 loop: CASRTGLASSPTQYF. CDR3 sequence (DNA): TGTGCCAGCAGAACCGGACTAGCGTCTTCCCCTACGCAGTATTTT.

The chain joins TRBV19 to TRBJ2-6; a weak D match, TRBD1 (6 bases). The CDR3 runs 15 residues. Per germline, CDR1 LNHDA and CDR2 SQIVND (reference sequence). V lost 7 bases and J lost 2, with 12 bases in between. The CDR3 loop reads CASKGQSTGANVLTF. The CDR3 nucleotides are TGTGCCAGTAAGGGACAATCTACTGGGGCCAACGTCCTGACTTTC.

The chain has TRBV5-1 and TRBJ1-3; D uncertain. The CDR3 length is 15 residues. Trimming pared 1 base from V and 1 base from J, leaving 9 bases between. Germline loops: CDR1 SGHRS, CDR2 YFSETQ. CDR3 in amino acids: CASSLPLGSGNTIYF. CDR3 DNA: TGCGCCAGCAGCTTGCCCCTCGGTTCTGGAAACACCATATATTTT.

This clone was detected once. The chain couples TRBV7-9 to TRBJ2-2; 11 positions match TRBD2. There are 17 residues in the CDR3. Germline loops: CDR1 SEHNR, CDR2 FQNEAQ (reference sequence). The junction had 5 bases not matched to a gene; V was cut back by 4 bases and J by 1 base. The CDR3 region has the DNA TGTGCCAGCAGCTACGGGGGGACTAGCGGGAACACCGGGGAGCTGTTTTTT. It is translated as CASSYGGTSGNTGELFF. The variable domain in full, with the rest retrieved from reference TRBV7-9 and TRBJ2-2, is DTGVSQNPRHKITKRGQNVTFRCDPISEHNRLYWYRQTLGQGPEFLTYFQNEAQLEKSRLLSDRFSAERPKGSFSTLEIQRTEQGDSAMYLCASSYGGTSGNTGELFFGEGSRLTVL.

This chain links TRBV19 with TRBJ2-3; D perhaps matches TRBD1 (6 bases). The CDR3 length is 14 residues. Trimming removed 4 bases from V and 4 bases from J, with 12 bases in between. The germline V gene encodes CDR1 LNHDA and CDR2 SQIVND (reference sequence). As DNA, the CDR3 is TGTGCCAGTAGTACACAGGGTATGGCAGATACGCAGTATTTT. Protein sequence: CASSTQGMADTQYF. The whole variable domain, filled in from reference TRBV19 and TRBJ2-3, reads DGGITQSPKYLFRKEGQNVTLSCEQNLNHDAMYWYRQDPGQGLRLIYYSQIVNDFQKGDIAEGYSVSREKKESFPLTVTSAQKNPTAFYLCASSTQGMADTQYFGPGTRLTVL.

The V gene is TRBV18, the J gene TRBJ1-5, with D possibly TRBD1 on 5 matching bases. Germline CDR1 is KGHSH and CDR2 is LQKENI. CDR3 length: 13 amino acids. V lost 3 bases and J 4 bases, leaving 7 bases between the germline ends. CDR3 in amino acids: CASSPGGNQPQHF. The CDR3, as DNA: TGTGCCAGCTCACCGGGGGGGAATCAGCCCCAGCATTTT.

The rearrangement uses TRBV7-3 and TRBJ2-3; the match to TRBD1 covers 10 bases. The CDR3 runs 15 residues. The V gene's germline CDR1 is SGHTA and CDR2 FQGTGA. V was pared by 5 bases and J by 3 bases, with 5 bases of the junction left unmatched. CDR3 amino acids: CASSRQGARTDTQYF. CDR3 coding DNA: TGTGCCAGCAGCCGACAGGGGGCGCGAACAGATACGCAGTATTTT. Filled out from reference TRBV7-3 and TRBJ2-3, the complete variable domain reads GAGVSQTPSNKVTEKGKYVELRCDPISGHTALYWYRQSLGQGPEFLIYFQGTGAADDSGLPNDRFFAVRPEGSVSTLKIQRTERGDSAVYLCASSRQGARTDTQYFGPGTRLTVL.

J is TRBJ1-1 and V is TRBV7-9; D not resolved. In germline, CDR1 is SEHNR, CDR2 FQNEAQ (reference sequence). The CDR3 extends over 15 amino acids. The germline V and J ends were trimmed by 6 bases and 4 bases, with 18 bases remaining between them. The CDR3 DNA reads TGTGCCAGCAGGATTCCCTCGGGTGAAGGCACTGAAGCTTTCTTT. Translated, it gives CASRIPSGEGTEAFF.

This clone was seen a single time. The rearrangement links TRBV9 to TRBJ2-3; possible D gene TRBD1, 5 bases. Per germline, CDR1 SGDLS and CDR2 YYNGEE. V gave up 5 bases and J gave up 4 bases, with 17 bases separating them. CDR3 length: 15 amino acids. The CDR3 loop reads CASRTTPLGPDTQYF. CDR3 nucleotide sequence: TGTGCCAGCAGAACCACCCCTCTGGGGCCAGATACGCAGTATTTT.

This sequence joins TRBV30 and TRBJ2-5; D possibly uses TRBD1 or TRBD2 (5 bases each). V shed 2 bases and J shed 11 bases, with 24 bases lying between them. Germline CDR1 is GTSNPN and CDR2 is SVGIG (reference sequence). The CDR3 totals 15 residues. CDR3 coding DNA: TGTGCCTGGAGTATTAGGTCAGGGCCGACTAAAGAGCAGTACTTC. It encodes CAWSIRSGPTKEQYF.

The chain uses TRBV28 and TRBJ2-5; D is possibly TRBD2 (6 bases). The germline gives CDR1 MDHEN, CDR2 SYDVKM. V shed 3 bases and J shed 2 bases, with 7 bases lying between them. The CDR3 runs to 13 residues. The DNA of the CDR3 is TGTGCCAGCAGTTTGGGAGGACAAGAGACCCAGTACTTC. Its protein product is CASSLGGQETQYF.

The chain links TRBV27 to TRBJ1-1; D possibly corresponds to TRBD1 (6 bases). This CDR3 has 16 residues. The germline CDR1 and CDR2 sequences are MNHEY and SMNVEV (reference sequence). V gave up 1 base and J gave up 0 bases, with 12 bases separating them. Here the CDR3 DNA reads TGTGCCAGCAGTTTATACAGGGTTAGGTTGAACACTGAAGCTTTCTTT. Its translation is CASSLYRVRLNTEAFF.

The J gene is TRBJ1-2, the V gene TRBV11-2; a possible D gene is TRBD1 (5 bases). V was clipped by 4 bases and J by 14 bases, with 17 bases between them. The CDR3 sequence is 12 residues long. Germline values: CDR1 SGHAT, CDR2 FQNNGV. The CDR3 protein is CASSSAGGRQTF. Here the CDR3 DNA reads TGTGCCAGCAGCTCCGCGGGGGGGAGACAGACCTTC.

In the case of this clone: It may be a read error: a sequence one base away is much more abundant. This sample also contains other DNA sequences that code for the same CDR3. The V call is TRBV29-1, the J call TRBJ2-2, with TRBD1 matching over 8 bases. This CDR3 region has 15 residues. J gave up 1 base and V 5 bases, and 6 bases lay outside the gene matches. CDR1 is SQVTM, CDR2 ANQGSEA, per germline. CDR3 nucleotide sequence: TGCAGCGTTACGGGGACAGGAGTGAACACCGGGGAGCTGTTTTTT. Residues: CSVTGTGVNTGELFF.

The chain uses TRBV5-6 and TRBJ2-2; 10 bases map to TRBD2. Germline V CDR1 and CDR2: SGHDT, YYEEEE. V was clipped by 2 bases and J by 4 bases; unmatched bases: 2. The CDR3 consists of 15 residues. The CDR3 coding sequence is TGTGCCAGCAGCTTTGAGCGGGGGGGCACCGGGGAGCTGTTTTTT. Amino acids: CASSFERGGTGELFF.

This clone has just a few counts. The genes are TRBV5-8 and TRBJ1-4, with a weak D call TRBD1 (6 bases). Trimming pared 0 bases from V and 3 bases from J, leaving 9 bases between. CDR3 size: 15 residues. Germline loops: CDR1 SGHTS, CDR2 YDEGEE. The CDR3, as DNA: TGTGCCAGCAGCTTGGAGGGGGGGCCTAATGAAAAACTGTTTTTT. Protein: CASSLEGGPNEKLFF.